Below, one T cell receptor beta chain is given with its context. This clone appeared once. Its specific antigen is unknown. No base qualities exist here, and no much larger clone lies one base off it. The CDR3, cysteine through phenylalanine, is 17 amino acids long. Just CDR3 DNA is preserved here, 51 bases in frame from base 1. V is clipped by 0 bases and J by 8 bases, and the sequence between their germline boundaries is 19 bases long. CDR1 and CDR2, per the germline V gene, are SGHAT and FQNNGV. The data originate from a study of blood T cell repertoires in COVID-19 (TCRdb year 2020). Broadly, across the study: The collaborator samples originated in the United States, Italy and Spain and spanned the acute and convalescent phases of COVID-19. Nearly every sample came with metadata listing a de-identified subject ID, COVID-19 status, age in years and sex. The prospective study material was composed of cDNA or gDNA derived from T cells, B-cell-depleted T cells, or PBMCs. The samples were drawn from the first 160 participants of the ongoing ImmuneRACE study and from over 950 subjects provided by 6 global collaborators. Subjects who had been exposed to COVID-19, were actively infected with it, or had recovered from it provided the deeply sampled blood TCRbeta repertoires that made up the dataset. The repertoires were made available in a free public database intended to serve as a resource for research on the immune response to SARS-CoV-2. HLA class I and class II types, where available, came from metadata supplied by the sample provider rather than from assay-based typing. General study outcomes and caveats: Clinical and demographic metadata were provided uncurated, with the amount varying by source and participant.

The immunoSEQ Assay, a bias-controlled multiplex PCR, was used to amplify TCRbeta CDR3 regions from genomic DNA. From the authors' description of their analysis: Within the assay, amplification of reference gene primers was used to estimate how many nucleated cells each sample contained. To quantify the absolute abundance of each unique TCRbeta CDR3 rearrangement, sequence reads were collapsed and filtered. Productive Simpson clonality was computed per sample as the square root of Simpson's diversity index over productive rearrangements. Drawn from immuneACCESS, this table holds only the in-frame rearrangements with V and J called that TCRdb kept. Clones are partly lost; checked studies trace under half to an unresolved V gene and leave the rest unexplained. D and trimming come from the DNA, and the V and J calls and clone size come from that table. This sample is represented by under 250,000 clones; 92% of them were singletons. About 0.8% of the sample rests with the top ten.

One collaborating source in Seattle enrolled patients during active infection and followed them longitudinally through the course of disease. Whole blood was collected in K2EDTA tubes by collaborating institutions according to the institutions' own protocols. For TCRbeta analysis, collaborators shipped samples in one of three forms: frozen whole blood, isolated PBMCs, or DNA extracted from either of those sample types. The chain is assembled from TRBV11-2 and TRBJ1-4; a weak D assignment points to TRBD1 (5 bases agree). This receptor was identified in a man between 60 and 75 years old with COVID-19, enrolled during active disease. Sequencing was done on a sample of peripheral blood. The CDR3 in this case is CASSLERQGYIGEKLFF. The bases read TGTGCCAGCAGCTTAGAGCGGCAGGGATACATAGGGGAAAAACTGTTTTTT.